This passage covers 14 T cell receptor beta chains from one sample sequenced in a study of identical twins. Each CDR3 protein gets one entry after TCRdb re-called the 5' RACE reads with MiXCR. Counted here are approximately 150,000 distinct CDR3 sequences, roughly 3.3% occurring once; the ten biggest clones make up approximately 7.6%. The sample was memory T cells sorted from blood. These receptors were taken from a man aged 18 to 29 in good health.

This chain links TRBV7-3 with TRBJ2-1; TRBD2 matches 8 bases. This CDR3 has 14 residues. V shed 6 bases, J shed 9 bases, and the junction held 10 bases outside the gene matches. Looked up from germline, CDR1 is SGHTA and CDR2 is FQGTGA. The CDR3 region is CASSYGGDESEQFF. CDR3 DNA sequence: TGTGCCAGCAGTTACGGGGGGGATGAAAGTGAGCAGTTCTTC.

This clonotype was counted ten times or more. This chain connects TRBV29-1 to TRBJ2-6, with D maybe TRBD1 (5 bases). The CDR3 has 14 amino acids. V was cut by 5 bases and J by 4 bases, with 12 bases left in between. Germline values: CDR1 SQVTM, CDR2 ANQGSEA. This chain's CDR3 is CSVQGVGGANVLTF. Here the CDR3 DNA reads TGCAGCGTTCAAGGGGTGGGAGGGGCCAACGTCCTGACTTTC.

This clonotype came up many times. V and J are TRBV9 and TRBJ1-2; D ambiguous. Deletions cut 3 bases from V and 4 bases from J, with 16 bases between. The germline CDR1 and CDR2 sequences are SGDLS and YYNGEE. The CDR3 length is 15 residues. The CDR3 nucleotides are TGTGCCAGCAGCGACTCGGCGGGCGCGAGCTATGGCTACACCTTC. This encodes CASSDSAGASYGYTF.

Worth noting for this clonotype: This clone may be a read error of a much larger clone one base away. The V gene is TRBV28, the J gene TRBJ1-4; no firm D call. Trimming stripped 6 bases from V and 4 bases from J, with 3 bases between. CDR3 length: 11 residues. Per germline, CDR1 MDHEN and CDR2 SYDVKM. CDR3 in DNA: TGTGCCAGCAGGAGTAATGAAAAACTGTTTTTT. The encoded protein is CASRSNEKLFF.

This clonotype was counted at least ten times. V is TRBV6-5 and J is TRBJ2-4; TRBD1 might be the D (6 bases). V was shortened by 6 bases and J by 7 bases, with 10 bases between the two germline ends. From germline, CDR1 is MNHEY and CDR2 SVGAGI. This CDR3 region has 12 residues. CDR3 in amino acids: CASRNRENIQYF. CDR3 DNA sequence: TGTGCCAGCAGAAACAGGGAGAACATTCAGTACTTC.

This clonotype was seen at least ten times. The CDR3 reads CASSTPPSGTGELFF. The CDR3 region has the DNA TGTGCCAGCAGTACCCCCCCTAGCGGTACGGGGGAGCTGTTTTTT. The V and J genes are TRBV28 and TRBJ2-2, with 7 bases identical to TRBD2. The CDR3 contains 15 residues. Germline trimming cut 5 bases from V and 8 bases from J; bases unmatched to any gene: 11. CDR1 is MDHEN and CDR2 is SYDVKM in the germline V gene. The entire variable domain, with the rest obtained from reference TRBV28 and TRBJ2-2, is as follows: DVKVTQSSRYLVKRTGEKVFLECVQDMDHENMFWYRQDPGLGLRLIYFSYDVKMKEKGDIPEGYSVSREKKERFSLILESASTNQTSMYLCASSTPPSGTGELFFGEGSRLTVL.

This clonotype showed up many times. The chain combines TRBV9 with TRBJ2-1, with 7 nucleotides matching TRBD2. Germline-derived CDR1 and CDR2 are SGDLS and YYNGEE. The CDR3 has 14 amino acids. V lost 4 bases, J lost 10 bases, and 11 bases stayed unmatched. CDR3 amino acids: CASSPGGLAVEQFF. For the CDR3, the DNA is TGTGCCAGCAGCCCCGGGGGGTTGGCTGTGGAGCAGTTCTTC.

A few counts support this clonotype. The chain couples TRBV20-1 to TRBJ2-3; a possible D gene is TRBD2 (6 bases). Between the trimmed V and J ends, which lost 5 bases and 7 bases, there was a span of 25 bases. CDR3 length: 16 amino acids. The V gene's germline CDR1 is DFQATT and CDR2 SNEGSKA (reference sequence). In DNA, the CDR3 is TGCAGTGCTTTTCGGCTTAGCGGTCCAACGGAAAATACGCAGTATTTT. Translated: CSAFRLSGPTENTQYF.

This clonotype was counted ten times or more. One junction end disagrees with the germline gene, perhaps due to a read error. This chain joins TRBV20-1 and TRBJ2-5; a possible D gene is TRBD2 (5 bases). The germline V gene encodes CDR1 DFQATT and CDR2 SNEGSKA (reference sequence). The CDR3 is 12 residues long. This CDR3 is CSARAVQETQYF. CDR3 sequence (DNA): TGCAGTGCGAGAGCGGTCCAAGAGACCCAGTACTTC.

The J gene is TRBJ2-7, the V gene TRBV20-1, with TRBD2 matching over 8 bases. V lost 0 bases and J lost 5; bases outside the gene matches: 18. Germline V gene lookup returns CDR1 DFQATT and CDR2 SNEGSKA (reference sequence). The CDR3 extends over 18 amino acids. The CDR3 region has the DNA TGCAGTGCTAGAGATTTTAGATTGGGCGGGACTAGTTCACACGAGCAGTACTTC. This gives the protein CSARDFRLGGTSSHEQYF.

This clonotype was seen many times. The chain employs TRBV5-5 and TRBJ2-6; D gene unclear. The V gene's germline CDR1 is SGHKS and CDR2 YYEKEE (reference sequence). V lost 4 bases, J lost 2 bases, and 7 bases lay in between. The CDR3 extends over 14 amino acids. The CDR3 sequence is CASSPVAGANVLTF. DNA of the CDR3: TGTGCCAGCAGCCCAGTGGCTGGGGCCAACGTCCTGACTTTC. Combining the CDR3 with reference TRBV5-5 and TRBJ2-6 gives the whole variable domain DAGVTQSPTHLIKTRGQQVTLRCSPISGHKSVSWYQQVLGQGPQFIFQYYEKEERGRGNFPDRFSARQFPNYSSELNVNALLLGDSALYLCASSPVAGANVLTFGAGSRLTVL.

This clonotype was observed at least ten times. This rearrangement joins TRBV27 to TRBJ2-7; unclear D gene. V was trimmed by 4 bases and J by 5 bases, leaving 15 bases between them. Germline CDR1 MNHEY, CDR2 SMNVEV (reference sequence). The CDR3 length is 14 residues. The CDR3 DNA follows: TGTGCCAGCAGTTCTCCCTCAAGAGAGAACGAGCAGTACTTC. Encoded protein: CASSSPSRENEQYF.

This clonotype showed up many times. The rearrangement joins TRBV12-3 or TRBV12-4 to TRBJ2-1; D possibly corresponds to TRBD1 (5 bases). V lost 3 bases to trimming and J lost 12 bases, with 9 bases between them. CDR3 length equals 11 residues. The CDR3 region is CASSLGQGQFF. CDR3 nucleotide sequence: TGTGCCAGCAGTTTGGGGCAGGGGCAGTTCTTC.

This clonotype occurred many times. This sequence joins TRBV5-5 and TRBJ1-3; D remains ambiguous. The germline gives CDR1 SGHKS, CDR2 YYEKEE (reference sequence). The V gene lost 1 base and the J gene lost 2 bases, with 10 bases spanning the gap. This CDR3 spans 15 amino acids. Here the CDR3 reads CASSLQFSPGNTIYF. DNA of the CDR3: TGTGCCAGCAGCTTGCAGTTCTCACCTGGAAACACCATATATTTT.